The subject of this entry is one TCR beta chain. The antigen it recognizes is unknown. Within one base of it there is no much larger clone, and no base qualities were kept. For repertoire sequencing, the TCR beta CDR3 regions were amplified from RNA transcripts. The first round of RT-PCR was done with HTBI primers and the Qiagen OneStep RT-PCR kit, and was followed by a second round of multiplex PCR, then size selection and purification. The libraries underwent paired-end sequencing with 100 bp reads on an Illumina HiSeq2000. The original methods were these. SOAPnuke was used for read processing, and reads with adapters, uncalled bases, a mean Phred below 15, or no exact constant-primer or identifier match were discarded. COPE v1.2.5 was used to merge high-quality paired reads. Clonotypes were defined as unique nucleotide sequences and were aligned to IMGT TRB V, D and J references using MiTCR v1.1. The analysis was limited to V-J combinations with a frequency above 0.0001, which together covered 99.2% of repertoires. A TCR clonal expansion and chaos score per V-J combination was defined as the ratio of F50 clonal expansion to chaos observed in the TCRdist matrix. Features were reduced by Welch's t-statistics and random forest to over ten V-J combinations, which fed a naive Bayes classifier. Thyroid-blood repertoire similarity was quantified with the Morisita-Horn index. Using fastp at Q25 and MiXCR, TCRdb reprocessed the public reads and kept productive beta chains. CDR3 protein sequences are deduplicated, and each keeps its most common genes and DNA. TCRdb's processing, not the authors', yielded these V and J calls. This sample holds 170,000 or so distinct CDR3 sequences; less than 45% were observed only once. Jointly, the top ten make up less than 6% of the sample.

This sample was included in a study of Graves' ophthalmopathy and Graves' hyperthyroidism (dated by TCRdb to the late 2010s). General notes on the study: Peripheral blood was collected before any treatment was given, at the time of initial diagnosis. To tell Graves' ophthalmopathy apart from Graves' hyperthyroidism, and to predict which patients would progress to ophthalmopathy, the study relied on TCR beta repertoire signatures. In total, around 140 blood samples were TCR-sequenced: around 42 ophthalmopathy, about 75 hyperthyroidism and about 17 hyperthyroidism-to-ophthalmopathy patients. To explore V-J signatures distinguishing ophthalmopathy from hyperthyroidism, a discovery set of 100 patients (43 ophthalmopathy, 57 stable hyperthyroidism) was enrolled. For independent validation, a separate cohort was made up of approximately 19 hyperthyroidism patients plus 17 patients who later progressed from hyperthyroidism to ophthalmopathy. T-cell repertoires of thyroid tissue and blood were compared in six or seven hyperthyroidism patients. After sampling, hyperthyroidism patients received methimazole starting at 30 mg daily, and ophthalmopathy patients received high-dose intravenous methylprednisolone. The 95 to 100 discovery patients were randomly split 7:3 into training and test sets.

V sheds 0 bases and J sheds 5 bases, leaving 11 bases between their ends. CDR1 and CDR2 (SGHTA, FQGNSA) derive from the germline V gene. Spanning cysteine to phenylalanine, the CDR3 consists of 14 amino acids. Just the 42-base CDR3 DNA is kept, in frame starting at base 1. The ophthalmopathy patients had moderately to severely active disease, with a Clinical Activity Score of 3 or higher, a NOSPECS grade of 4 or higher, and a disease duration of less than 3 months. Anyone with other autoimmune diseases, uncontrolled infections, pregnancy or lactation was excluded from the study. Diagnosis relied on clinical symptoms, serum thyroxine, TRAb, thyroid ultrasound and orbital computed tomography. PBMCs were isolated from about 9.2 ml of fresh peripheral blood by Ficoll-Paque density gradient centrifugation. Trizol reagent was used to extract the total RNA, and its quality was then checked on an Agilent 2100 Bioanalyzer.

Results and caveats for the whole study, not just this receptor: No statistical method was used to set the sample size in advance, and the investigators knew which group each participant was assigned to. In cross-validation, the 13-signature model distinguished ophthalmopathy from stable hyperthyroidism with approximately 90% sensitivity and over 81% specificity, while in the test set the corresponding values were 80% and 75%. In validation, the model predicted ophthalmopathy progression with about 71% sensitivity and approximately 72% specificity; about a dozen predicted patients were CT-confirmed with GO in a median of around 6 months. Among expanded thyroid clonotypes with frequency above 0.001, most also showed up in blood, which suggests that blood repertoires may reflect the thyroid immune response.

Input material: peripheral blood. The rearrangement combines TRBV7-2 with TRBJ2-7, with no confidently assigned D gene. This sequence was found in a woman in her thirties or forties with Graves' ophthalmopathy. Donor details come from another sample of the same person, matched by shared clones. The CDR3 protein is CASSLAGSRNEQYF. The nucleotide sequence is given as TGTGCCAGCAGCTTAGCGGGATCGAGGAACGAGCAGTACTTC.